The 32 T cell receptor beta chains below all came from one sample that was sequenced in a study of T cells in localized non-small cell lung cancer. Assay: immunoSEQ multiplex PCR; the TCRdb copy retains only in-frame clones and omits some. The table has around 5,000 clones, less than 35% seen once. Sequences were derived from lung tumor tissue, sampled before any cancer treatment. The origin of the receptors is a man between 35 and 75 years old with stage II lung adenocarcinoma.

The chain uses TRBV6-8 and TRBJ2-1, with 8 bases identical to TRBD2. V trimming: 6 bases; J trimming: 2 bases; junction bases outside the gene matches: 9. The CDR3 extends over 16 amino acids. Germline CDR1 reads MNHGY; CDR2 reads SAAAGT. The CDR3 loop reads CASRRRSGSAYNEQFF. The CDR3 nucleotides read TGTGCCAGCAGGAGACGGAGCGGGAGCGCCTACAATGAGCAGTTCTTC.

The V call is TRBV28, the J call TRBJ1-1; D might be TRBD1 (5 bases). Germline CDR1 MDHEN, CDR2 SYDVKM. This CDR3 comprises 14 residues. V was trimmed by 1 base and J by 4 bases, leaving 10 bases between them. CDR3 loop: CASSLSQGVTEAFF. CDR3 sequence (DNA): TGTGCCAGCAGTTTATCGCAGGGTGTCACTGAAGCTTTCTTT.

This clone came up a few times. This sample includes further DNA sequences coding for the same CDR3. The chain links TRBV28 to TRBJ1-2, with 8 bases identical to TRBD1. The germline CDR1 and CDR2 sequences are MDHEN and SYDVKM. The CDR3 contains 14 residues. The junction had 6 bases not matched to a gene; V was cut back by 5 bases and J by 4 bases. CDR3 protein: CASSPPGQGYGYTF. The CDR3, as DNA: TGTGCCAGCAGTCCGCCCGGACAGGGCTATGGCTACACCTTC.

This rearrangement joins TRBV30 to TRBJ2-2; D may be TRBD1 (7 bases). V lost 8 bases to trimming and J lost 6 bases, with 25 bases between them. Germline values: CDR1 GTSNPN, CDR2 SVGIG (reference sequence). This CDR3 is built from 16 residues. The CDR3 region has the DNA TGTGCCGGGAAGGAGGGGGCGCGTCTCGTTTCCGGGGAGCTGTTTTTT. Protein: CAGKEGARLVSGELFF.

The V gene is TRBV9, the J gene TRBJ1-1, with TRBD1 matching 7 bases. V lost 4 bases and J lost 0; bases outside the gene matches: 6. The CDR3 has 15 residues. CDR1 and CDR2 from the germline V gene are SGDLS and YYNGEE. CDR3: CASSLRDSMNTEAFF. The CDR3 DNA reads TGTGCCAGCAGCTTGAGGGACAGTATGAACACTGAAGCTTTCTTT.

The table lists this clone with a few counts. The CDR3 nucleotides are TGTGCCAGCAGGTTTAGGGGCGGAAGCACAGATACGCAGTATTTT. Translated: CASRFRGGSTDTQYF. The chain combines TRBV11-3 with TRBJ2-3, with D possibly being TRBD1 (5 bases). This CDR3 is built from 15 residues. Trimming left V 6 bases short and J 0 bases short, with 13 bases between. The V gene's germline CDR1 is SGHNT and CDR2 YENEEA.

This chain connects TRBV29-1 to TRBJ2-5; 7 nucleotides agree with TRBD2. Trimming removed 1 base from V and 5 bases from J; junction bases left unmatched: 10. There are 15 residues in the CDR3. The germline V gene has CDR1 SQVTM and CDR2 ANQGSEA. The CDR3 here is CSVEAERGRAETQYF. CDR3 nucleotides: TGCAGCGTTGAAGCGGAGCGCGGGAGAGCGGAGACCCAGTACTTC.

By share of the sample, this clone is medium-sized (0.01 to 0.1%). The V call is TRBV6-8, the J call TRBJ2-7; 8 bases match TRBD2. CDR3 length: 14 residues. Germline-derived CDR1 and CDR2 are MNHGY and SAAAGT. V lost 10 bases, J lost 7 bases, and 15 bases stayed unmatched. CDR3 in amino acids: CAITPGLGLEEQYF. The DNA for the CDR3 is TGTGCCATCACCCCGGGACTAGGGCTAGAAGAGCAGTACTTC.

This clone was counted only a few times. This chain uses TRBV11-3 with TRBJ2-7; D unclear. Trimming shortened V by 4 bases and J by 2 bases, and 15 bases separated the two germline ends. This CDR3 spans 15 amino acids. Germline V gives CDR1 SGHNT, CDR2 YENEEA. The CDR3: CASSSAHGRTYEQYF. The CDR3 DNA reads as TGTGCCAGCAGCTCCGCCCACGGCAGAACCTACGAGCAGTACTTC.

This clone was picked up a small number of times. The V call is TRBV6-8, the J call TRBJ1-5; 7 bases are shared with TRBD1. J gave up 4 bases and V 6 bases, and 3 bases lay outside the gene matches. The CDR3 runs to 13 residues. Germline-derived CDR1 and CDR2 are MNHGY and SAAAGT. The CDR3 protein is CASRATGNQPQHF. The CDR3 DNA reads TGTGCCAGCAGGGCGACAGGGAATCAGCCCCAGCATTTT.

This chain links TRBV25-1 with TRBJ2-7, with TRBD2 matching over 11 bases. This CDR3 contains 17 residues. Germline lookup yields CDR1 MGHDK and CDR2 SYGVNS. Trimming removed 3 bases from V and 5 bases from J; junction bases left unmatched: 12. The CDR3 DNA follows: TGTGCCAGCAGTGATCAGACTAGCGGGAAAGTTTCACACGAGCAGTACTTC. Translating gives CASSDQTSGKVSHEQYF.

This clone has more than one count but fewer than ten. The rearrangement joins TRBV7-1 to TRBJ1-1; TRBD1 might be the D (5 bases). TRBV7-1 is an ORF, with its function uncertain. The CDR3 loop spans 13 amino acids. V lost 5 bases and J lost 7, with 14 bases in between. The CDR3 nucleotides read TGTGCCAGCAGCGATCGGCGAGGGGATGAAGCTTTCTTT. Protein product: CASSDRRGDEAFF.

The chain recombines TRBV30 with TRBJ2-5; D perhaps matches TRBD2 (6 bases). Germline V gives CDR1 GTSNPN, CDR2 SVGIG (reference sequence). Trimming stripped 7 bases from V and 2 bases from J, with 17 bases between. The CDR3 is 14 residues long. This CDR3 reads CAFERAGLQETQYF. In DNA form, the CDR3 reads TGTGCCTTTGAGAGAGCGGGCCTTCAAGAGACCCAGTACTTC.

The DNA for the CDR3 is TGCAGCGTTAACTCTCGCGGGAGCTCCTACGAGCAGTACTTC. It yields the protein CSVNSRGSSYEQYF. V gene TRBV29-1 combines with J gene TRBJ2-7; 7 positions match TRBD2. The CDR3 loop spans 14 amino acids. V shed 5 bases, J shed 0 bases, and the junction held 7 bases outside the gene matches. The germline CDR1 and CDR2 sequences are SQVTM and ANQGSEA.

The V call is TRBV5-1, the J call TRBJ2-1; D perhaps matches TRBD1 (6 bases). Germline V CDR1 and CDR2: SGHRS, YFSETQ. Trimming pared 5 bases from V and 4 bases from J, leaving 16 bases between. The CDR3 is 15 amino acids. The CDR3 is CASSNAGTLYNEQFF. CDR3 in DNA: TGCGCCAGCAGTAATGCCGGGACATTGTACAATGAGCAGTTCTTC.

This clone ranks as medium-sized. This chain joins TRBV11-3 and TRBJ1-1, with 8 nucleotides matching TRBD1. The CDR3 length is 15 residues. In germline, CDR1 is SGHNT, CDR2 YENEEA. With 5 bases clipped from V and 3 bases from J, the junction kept 8 bases outside the gene matches. The CDR3 protein is CASSPRTGWDTEAFF. The CDR3 DNA reads TGTGCCAGCAGCCCTAGGACAGGGTGGGACACTGAAGCTTTCTTT.

The chain employs TRBV6-1 and TRBJ1-2; D uncertain. This CDR3 comprises 15 residues. Trimming pared 0 bases from V and 4 bases from J, leaving 12 bases between. Germline V gene sequence: CDR1 MNHNS, CDR2 SASEGT. CDR3 bases: TGTGCCAGCAGTGAAGCGACGGGTGGGATCTATGGCTACACCTTC. The encoded protein is CASSEATGGIYGYTF.

This clone has just one count. CDR3 DNA: TGCAGCGTATTTGGGGGGGTTTTCGACTATGGCTACACCTTC. Translation: CSVFGGVFDYGYTF. The chain is built from TRBV29-1 and TRBJ1-2, with D tentatively TRBD1 (5 bases). V shed 6 bases and J shed 3 bases, with 17 bases lying between them. CDR3 length: 14 residues. Germline V gene lookup returns CDR1 SQVTM and CDR2 ANQGSEA.

This clone was found once. This sequence joins TRBV4-1 and TRBJ1-1; D ambiguous. CDR3 length equals 13 residues. Germline loops: CDR1 MGHRA, CDR2 YSYEKL. The V end lost 0 bases, the J end lost 10 bases, and 12 bases lay between the germline ends. CDR3 region: CASSQDYRAGAFF. DNA of the CDR3: TGCGCCAGCAGCCAAGACTATAGGGCAGGAGCTTTCTTT.

The rearrangement joins TRBV5-1 to TRBJ2-1, with TRBD2 identical over 7 bases. CDR1 and CDR2 (germline): SGHRS, YFSETQ. CDR3 length: 16 amino acids. Unmatched junction bases numbered 4, after V lost 0 bases and J lost 1 base. CDR3 sequence (DNA): TGCGCCAGCAGCTTGGACGGCGGGGGATCCTACAATGAGCAGTTCTTC. This sequence encodes CASSLDGGGSYNEQFF.

CDR3 sequence (DNA): TGTGCCAGCAGCCAAACGACTAGCGGGAGGGCCTGGGCCCAGTACTTC. Residues: CASSQTTSGRAWAQYF. The V call is TRBV14, the J call TRBJ2-5; 14 bases fit TRBD2. Trimming at V came to 2 bases and at J to 9 bases, leaving 8 bases not matched to a gene. Germline V lookup: CDR1 SGHDN, CDR2 FVKESK. This CDR3 region has 16 residues.

The rearrangement links TRBV29-1 to TRBJ2-7; 7 nucleotides agree with TRBD2. The CDR3 extends over 13 amino acids. Germline V gives CDR1 SQVTM, CDR2 ANQGSEA. V was pared by 5 bases and J by 6 bases, with 10 bases of the junction left unmatched. Written as DNA, the CDR3 is TGCAGCGTTAATTTTGGGAGGGGACGCGAGCAGTACTTC. Amino acid sequence: CSVNFGRGREQYF.

This clone was picked up a small number of times. The J gene is TRBJ2-5, the V gene TRBV11-3, with a weak D call TRBD1 (7 bases). The CDR3 loop spans 16 amino acids. Germline V gene lookup returns CDR1 SGHNT and CDR2 YENEEA. Trimming removed 6 bases from V and 5 bases from J, with 22 bases in between. This CDR3 is CASSLRPGGGGETQYF. The CDR3 bases are TGTGCCAGCAGTCTCCGGCCCGGCGGAGGGGGCGAGACCCAGTACTTC.

The chain combines TRBV18 with TRBJ2-3; possible D gene TRBD1, 5 bases. The CDR3 runs 13 residues. Germline V gene data show CDR1 as KGHSH and CDR2 as LQKENI. V lost 4 bases and J 3 bases, leaving 8 bases between the germline ends. The CDR3 region is CASSQGWTDTQYF. CDR3 sequence (DNA): TGTGCCAGCTCACAGGGGTGGACAGATACGCAGTATTTT.

By share of the sample, this clone is medium-sized. The rearrangement links TRBV6-8 to TRBJ1-1; the D is unclear. Germline CDR1 reads MNHGY; CDR2 reads SAAAGT. V dropped 7 bases and J dropped 5 bases, with 23 bases sitting between them. The CDR3 totals 16 residues. CDR3 sequence: CASTTRGFEGGTEAFF. DNA for the CDR3: TGTGCCAGCACCACGAGAGGGTTTGAAGGCGGAACTGAAGCTTTCTTT.

By share of the sample, this clone is medium-sized. The chain recombines TRBV11-3 with TRBJ2-3; TRBD2 might be the D (6 bases). The CDR3 has 14 residues. The V gene's germline CDR1 is SGHNT and CDR2 YENEEA. V was clipped by 5 bases and J by 5 bases, with 14 bases between them. The CDR3 sequence is CASSTRGAKDTQYF. CDR3 coding DNA: TGTGCCAGCAGCACCCGCGGGGCGAAAGATACGCAGTATTTT.

By share, this clone counts as medium-sized (0.01 to 0.1%). This chain's CDR3 is CASSRWILVGNEQFF. CDR3 bases: TGTGCCAGCAGCCGTTGGATCTTAGTGGGCAATGAGCAGTTCTTC. The chain links TRBV11-3 to TRBJ2-1, with D uncertain. The germline gives CDR1 SGHNT, CDR2 YENEEA. The V gene lost 5 bases and the J gene lost 6 bases, with 17 bases spanning the gap. CDR3 length: 15 residues.

The rearrangement uses TRBV5-1 and TRBJ1-1; D possibly corresponds to TRBD1 (5 bases). The germline V and J ends were trimmed by 3 bases and 7 bases, with 16 bases remaining between them. This CDR3 region has 14 residues. In germline, CDR1 is SGHRS, CDR2 YFSETQ. CDR3 DNA: TGCGCCAGCAGCTATCCGACGGGACGTTTTGAAGCTTTCTTT. As protein: CASSYPTGRFEAFF. The full variable domain, its missing parts supplied by reference TRBV5-1 and TRBJ1-1, is KAGVTQTPRYLIKTRGQQVTLSCSPISGHRSVSWYQQTPGQGLQFLFEYFSETQRNKGNFPGRFSGRQFSNSRSEMNVSTLELGDSALYLCASSYPTGRFEAFFGQGTRLTVV.

This clone was seen a handful of times. CDR3: CASSTGRHITEAFF. In nucleotides, the CDR3 is TGTGCCAGTAGTACCGGGCGACATATCACTGAAGCTTTCTTT. The rearrangement links TRBV19 to TRBJ1-1; D is ambiguous. The V and J ends lost 4 bases and 4 bases respectively, with 13 bases between them. The CDR3 is 14 amino acids. Germline V gives CDR1 LNHDA, CDR2 SQIVND (reference sequence).

The chain uses TRBV6-7 and TRBJ1-2; no clear D. TRBV6-7 is designated an ORF whose function remains uncertain. The CDR3 loop spans 11 amino acids. The V end lost 7 bases, the J end lost 4 bases, and 7 bases lay between the germline ends. Written as DNA, the CDR3 is TGTGCCAGCACGGGCGGCTATGGCTACACCTTC. This gives the protein CASTGGYGYTF.

This clone showed up just once. The chain links TRBV19 to TRBJ2-2, with D unresolved. Trimming removed 5 bases from V and 5 bases from J, with 9 bases in between. There are 13 residues in the CDR3. Germline V CDR1 and CDR2: LNHDA, SQIVND (reference sequence). The CDR3 DNA reads TGTGCCAGTAGTGCGACCTGGACCGGGGAGCTGTTTTTT. It encodes CASSATWTGELFF.

CDR3 nucleotides: TGTGCCAGCAGCCAATCAGCGGGAGGGCCAGGTGAGCAGTTCTTC. This gives the protein CASSQSAGGPGEQFF. This sequence joins TRBV14 and TRBJ2-1; the match to TRBD2 covers 10 bases. This CDR3 region has 15 residues. Trimming removed 2 bases from V and 9 bases from J; junction bases left unmatched: 7. The germline CDR1 and CDR2 sequences are SGHDN and FVKESK. Full variable domain (remainder filled in from reference TRBV14 and TRBJ2-1): EAGVTQFPSHSVIEKGQTVTLRCDPISGHDNLYWYRRVMGKEIKFLLHFVKESKQDESGMPNNRFLAERTGGTYSTLKVQPAELEDSGVYFCASSQSAGGPGEQFFGPGTRLTVL.